What follows are 20 T cell receptor delta chains derived from one specimen sequenced in a study of γδ T cells in repeated Plasmodium falciparum infection. Vgamma9/Vdelta2+ and Vdelta2-negative gammadelta T cells were flow-sorted from PBMC for bulk sequencing. With CATT, TCRdb re-called clones from the multiplex PCR reads. The repertoire includes about 57,000 delta-chain clones, over 1.5% of them detected once, and 15% sits in the top ten. The sample taken for sequencing was gamma-delta T cells from blood. The receptors were sampled from a pool of human donors (malaria-infected and uninfected, not separated).

As to this clone: The protein TCRdb lists belongs to a much larger clone and differs from this DNA's translation at residue 12, which points to a read error; the protein shown is made from the DNA. The chain is built from TRDV1 and TRDJ1; possible D gene TRDD2, 7 bases. The J gene, not given by TCRdb, was assigned here from a germline match of the nucleotide sequence. This CDR3 has 19 residues. Germline V gene lookup returns CDR1 TSWWSYY and CDR2 QGS. V lost 0 bases and J 7 bases, leaving 27 bases between the germline ends. CDR3 coding DNA: TGTGCTCTTGGGGAACTGCTTCCTATAGATACGCGGGAGGCCTCTAAACTCATCTTT. Amino acids: CALGELLPIDTREASKLIF.

There are many counts of this clone. TCRdb assigns this DNA the protein of a much larger clone, which departs from its translation at residue 15; this likely reflects a read error, and the protein shown comes from translating the DNA. The genes are TRDV1 and TRDJ1; a weak D match, TRDD2 (6 bases). Germline lookup yields CDR1 TSWWSYY and CDR2 QGS. Trimming pared 1 base from V and 4 bases from J, leaving 28 bases between. The CDR3 length is 20 residues. As DNA, the CDR3 is TGTGCTCTTGGGGAACGGCTTCCTCCCCCAACCATTATAGAGGTCGATAAACTCATCTTT. Its protein product is CALGERLPPPTIIEVDKLIF.

To note about this clone: A read error is the likely source, as a far larger clone sits one nucleotide away. The sample has other DNA sequences that encode this CDR3 too. This sequence joins TRDV1 and TRDJ1, with a weak D call TRDD3 (7 bases). The CDR3 sequence is 28 residues long. The germline gives CDR1 TSWWSYY, CDR2 QGS. The CDR3 sequence is CALGERKDERGKSLRIPRGGWSVDKLIF. The CDR3 DNA sequence: TGTGCTCTCGGGGAACGAAAGGACGAAAGGGGAAAGTCCCTACGTATTCCTAGGGGGGGATGGTCGGTCGATAAACTCATCTTT.

This clone came up a few times. The TCRdb record carries a much larger clone's protein, which differs from this DNA's translation at residue 3; a read error is the likely cause, and the protein listed here is the DNA translation. The genes are TRDV3 and TRDJ3; 7 nucleotides align to TRDD3. V gave up 4 bases and J gave up 0 bases; unmatched junction bases: 36. Germline CDR1 is TVYSNPD and CDR2 is GDNSRS (reference sequence). The CDR3 totals 26 residues. The CDR3, as DNA: TGTGCCTCTAATGATCTAACCCTCTTCGAGACTACTGATGTGGGGGACAGCTCCTGGGACACCCGACAGATGTTTTTC. Protein product: CASNDLTLFETTDVGDSSWDTRQMFF. The full variable domain, with the rest looked up from reference TRDV3 and TRDJ3, is CDKVTQSSPDQTVASGSEVVLLCTYDTVYSNPDLFWYRIRPDYSFQFVFYGDNSRSEGADFTQGRFSVKHILTQKAFHLVISPVRTEDSATYYCASNDLTLFETTDVGDSSWDTRQMFFGTGIKLFVEP.

This clone has just a few counts. This DNA's translation differs at residue 5 from TCRdb's protein, which comes from a much larger clone; a read error is likely, and the protein shown is translated from the DNA. The chain employs TRDV1 and TRDJ1; TRDD3 aligns across 9 bases. The J gene was not available in TCRdb and was assigned here by matching the DNA to germline segments. Germline V gene data show CDR1 as TSWWSYY and CDR2 as QGS. There are 24 residues in the CDR3. The V segment lost 4 bases and the J segment 0 bases; nucleotides outside the gene matches: 30. This chain's CDR3 is CALGGRVPWGILDFFRWYTDKLIF. DNA of the CDR3: TGTGCTCTTGGGGGACGCGTACCGTGGGGGATATTGGATTTTTTCCGCTGGTACACCGATAAACTCATCTTT.

The sample holds a few counts of this clone. The protein given by TCRdb reflects a much larger clone and differs at residue 6 from this DNA's translation, likely from a read error; the protein shown is the DNA's translation. The chain recombines TRDV2 with TRDJ3; tentative D call: TRDD3 (6 bases). The V end lost 0 bases, the J end lost 0 bases, and 11 bases lay between the germline ends. The CDR3 length is 18 residues. In germline, CDR1 is GEAIGNYY, CDR2 EKD. CDR3 in amino acids: CACDTRGFSSWDTRQMFF. In DNA form, the CDR3 reads TGTGCCTGTGACACCAGGGGATTTAGCTCCTGGGACACCCGACAGATGTTTTTC.

In its sample, this clone was seen a few times. The protein given by TCRdb reflects a much larger clone and differs at residue 17 from this DNA's translation, likely from a read error; the protein shown is the DNA's translation. The chain combines TRDV2 with TRDJ1, with D possibly TRDD3 on 6 matching bases. The J gene was missing in TCRdb and was found by matching the end of the DNA to germline. This CDR3 is 20 amino acids long. Germline V gene sequence: CDR1 GEAIGNYY, CDR2 EKD. DNA for the CDR3: TGTGCCTGTGACACCGTAAGGCTTACTTGGGGATCCCCCTACACCGATAGACTCATCTTT. Its translation: CACDTVRLTWGSPYTDRLIF.

A few counts support this clone. This DNA's translation differs at residue 11 from TCRdb's protein, which comes from a much larger clone; a read error is likely, and the protein shown is translated from the DNA. The V and J genes are TRDV1 and TRDJ1, with 7 nucleotides matching TRDD3. The J gene, absent from TCRdb, was called here by matching the DNA to germline. This CDR3 is built from 16 residues. Germline values: CDR1 TSWWSYY, CDR2 QGS. Losses at the gene ends were 4 bases for V and 5 bases for J; bases not matched to a gene: 13. In DNA form, the CDR3 reads TGTGCTCTTGGGGGACTTACTGGGGACCCTAGGGATAAACTCATCTTT. This sequence encodes CALGGLTGDPRDKLIF.

To note about this clone: This DNA translates differently at residue 20 from the TCRdb protein, which is that of a much larger clone; a read error is likely, and the protein shown is the DNA's own translation. Other DNA sequences from this sample encode an identical CDR3 as well. Here the CDR3 reads CALGELLFAYVVPQYTDKLTF. CDR3 in DNA: TGTGCTCTTGGGGAACTACTATTCGCCTACGTTGTTCCGCAGTACACCGATAAACTCACTTTT. The J gene is TRDJ1, the V gene TRDV1; the D gene is possibly TRDD2 (5 bases). The CDR3 covers 21 residues. CDR1 and CDR2 (germline): TSWWSYY, QGS.

This clone was counted at least ten times. A read error is the likely source, as a far larger clone sits one nucleotide away. The same CDR3 can be traced to other DNA sequences in this sample. The CDR3 DNA reads TGTGCTCTTGGGGATTCTACGGGGATACGATACAGCGATAAGCTCATCTTT. It yields the protein CALGDSTGIRYSDKLIF. The chain couples TRDV1 to TRDJ1; 9 positions agree with TRDD3. This CDR3 contains 17 residues. Germline values: CDR1 TSWWSYY, CDR2 QGS.

This clone was found a few times. The protein that TCRdb holds for this DNA derives from a much larger clone and differs from the translated DNA at residue 10, which likely indicates a read error; the protein shown here is translated from the DNA. This sequence joins TRDV1 and TRDJ1; the D gene is possibly TRDD3 (6 bases). No J gene is reported in TCRdb; it was inferred here by comparing the DNA with germline. Looked up from germline, CDR1 is TSWWSYY and CDR2 is QGS. V was trimmed by 1 base and J by 0 bases, leaving 24 bases between them. This CDR3 contains 20 residues. The CDR3 bases are TGTGCTCTTGGGGAACCCAAAAAGTGGGCCTGGGGACCGTACACCGATAAACTCATCTTT. Translated: CALGEPKKWAWGPYTDKLIF.

This clone was seen ten or more times. The translation of this DNA and the TCRdb protein of a much larger clone differ at residue 15, probably owing to a read error; the protein shown here is translated from the DNA. The rearrangement links TRDV1 to TRDJ1, with D unclear. The germline V gene encodes CDR1 TSWWSYY and CDR2 QGS. The CDR3 spans 17 residues. The CDR3, as DNA: TGTGCTCTTGGGGAACGCAAGGGAGCCCAGTACACCGATAAACCCATCTTT. This gives the protein CALGERKGAQYTDKPIF.

This clone has just a few counts. TCRdb records a much larger clone's protein for this DNA, with a difference at residue 6 that likely arises from a read error; the protein given is the translation of the DNA. The V and J genes are TRDV1 and TRDJ1; TRDD3 matches at 9 bases. The CDR3 has 23 residues. Trimming cost V 3 bases and J 0 bases; bases outside gene matches: 26. Germline assignment: CDR1 TSWWSYY and CDR2 QGS. Here the CDR3 reads CALGEPVLPSAMGIRANTDKLIF. DNA for the CDR3: TGTGCTCTTGGGGAGCCTGTCCTGCCTTCCGCGATGGGGATACGCGCTAACACCGATAAACTCATCTTT.

In this sample, this clone turned up many times. This rearrangement joins TRAV29/DV5 to TRDJ2; D assignment may be TRDD2 or TRDD3 (5 bases each). The germline CDR1 and CDR2 sequences are NSMFDY and ISSIKDK. The CDR3 covers 21 residues. The V end was cut by 5 bases, the J end by 0 bases, with 32 bases between. The CDR3, as DNA: TGTGCAGCCCTGACTCTCTTCTCCTTCGGGGGGTCGCCTCCTTTGACAGCACAACTCTTCTTT. It codes for CAALTLFSFGGSPPLTAQLFF. Full variable domain (outside the CDR3, taken from reference TRAV29/DV5 and TRDJ2): DQQVKQNSPSLSVQEGRISILNCDYTNSMFDYFLWYKKYPAEGPTFLISISSIKDKNEDGRFTVFLNKSAKHLSLHIVPSQPGDSAVYFCAALTLFSFGGSPPLTAQLFFGKGTQLIVEP.

This clone was counted only a few times. The amino acid sequence in TCRdb belongs to a much larger clone and departs from this DNA's translation at residue 13, likely a sequencing read error; the sequence shown is translated from the DNA. V and J are TRDV1 and TRDJ1, with 9 bases lining up with TRDD3. The J gene, missing from TCRdb, was assigned here through DNA to germline matching. The CDR3 extends over 23 amino acids. V lost 4 bases to trimming and J lost 4 bases; unmatched junction nucleotides: 31. Germline CDR1 and CDR2: TSWWSYY and QGS. The CDR3 DNA sequence: TGTGCTCTTGGGGCCACCCCCGGCCTTCCTGTACCCCGGGGGATACTGGGGGGCGATAAACTCATCTTT. Encoded protein: CALGATPGLPVPRGILGGDKLIF.

In this sample, this clone turned up a few times. It differs at one base from a far larger clone, so likely a read error. The same CDR3 is also encoded by other DNA sequences in this sample. The J gene went uncalled, whereas the V gene is TRDV2; TRDD3, the table's D call, was not compared with the DNA. Germline CDR1 reads GEAIGNYY; CDR2 reads EKD. This CDR3 contains 17 residues. CDR3 in DNA: TGTGCCTGTGACCTAATACTGGGGGATACAGGATCCGATAAGCTCATCTTT. Translated, it gives CACDLILGDTGSDKLIF.

This clone was observed many times. The protein recorded in TCRdb matches a much larger clone and deviates from this DNA's translation at residue 17, suggesting a read error; the protein here is obtained by translating the DNA. The chain is built from TRDV2 and TRDJ1; D gene ambiguous. This CDR3 region has 18 residues. The germline V gene encodes CDR1 GEAIGNYY and CDR2 EKD. The chain's CDR3 is CACDTKYYQPMYTDKLTF. The CDR3 DNA follows: TGTGCCTGTGACACGAAGTACTACCAGCCGATGTACACCGATAAACTCACCTTT.

The chain is built from TRDV1 and TRDJ1, with 11 bases matching TRDD3. No J gene is reported in TCRdb; it was inferred here by comparing the DNA with germline. This CDR3 contains 24 residues. Germline CDR1 is TSWWSYY and CDR2 is QGS. J lost 1 base, V lost 6 bases, and 31 bases had no gene match. The CDR3 is CALGFALLRPRSGGGYVGTDKLIF. DNA of the CDR3: TGTGCTCTTGGCTTTGCCTTGCTAAGACCCCGAAGTGGTGGGGGATACGTGGGCACCGATAAACTCATCTTT.

As concerns this clone: With only one base between it and a far larger clone, this is likely a read error. At the DNA level, this CDR3 is encoded by other sequences in the same sample as well. No J gene was called, and the V gene is TRDV1; the DNA was not compared with TRDD3, the D call given in the table. The CDR3 has 21 residues. Germline V gene sequence: CDR1 TSWWSYY, CDR2 QGS. The CDR3 sequence: CALGERPRYWGMVRYTDKLIF. Written as DNA, the CDR3 is TGTGCTCTTGGGGAACGCCCGAGGTACTGGGGAATGGTTCGGTACACCGATAAGCTCATCTTT.

This clone was recorded a few times. For this DNA, TCRdb reports the protein of a much larger clone, which diverges at residue 12, most likely from a read error; the protein presented here is translated directly from the DNA. The chain links TRDV1 to TRDJ4; D assignment may be TRDD1 or TRDD3 (5 bases each). The J gene, absent from TCRdb, was called here by matching the DNA to germline. Germline CDR1 and CDR2: TSWWSYY and QGS. This CDR3 spans 23 amino acids. V was cut by 0 bases and J by 3 bases, with 38 bases left in between. CDR3 in amino acids: CALGELISSPICEIWDLTGPLIF. CDR3 in DNA: TGTGCTCTTGGGGAACTAATTAGTAGCCCAATATGCGAAATCTGGGATTTGACGGGACCCCTGATCTTT.